This T cell receptor beta chain was identified in a study of beta chain features in type 1 diabetes. Study overall: Healthy donors and patients had similar age, gender and cell yields. Study-level results: Patients' naive, central memory and Treg TCRB repertoires seemed closer to one another than those of healthy donors. At VDJ recombination sites, type 1 diabetes patients had fewer insertions and more deleted nucleotides.

The CDR3 has 16 residues. Germline trimming cut 2 bases from V and 6 bases from J; bases unmatched to any gene: 11. Germline CDR1 is SGHTA and CDR2 is FQGNSA. To note about this clone: Its matching antigen is unknown.

Expressed TCRB transcripts were sequenced, since all the RNA that had been isolated was reverse transcribed. Deep immunoSEQ sequencing covered naive, central memory and regulatory T cell samples. Assay used: immunoSEQ multiplex PCR; TCRdb lists only in-frame clones, some missing. The sample yields around 500,000 clones, roughly an eighth seen once. This sequence was found in a woman aged 18-35 years in good health. V usage is TRBV7-2 and J usage is TRBJ2-5; TRBD1 matches at 8 bases. The source material was naive CD4+ T cells from blood. CDR3 bases: TGTGCCAGCAGCTTATATGGATCAGGGGGCGCGAAGACCCAGTACTTC. Its protein product is CASSLYGSGGAKTQYF. Supplemented by reference TRBV7-2 and TRBJ2-5, the full variable domain reads GAGVSQSPSNKVTEKGKDVELRCDPISGHTALYWYRQSLGQGLEFLIYFQGNSAPDKSGLPSDRFSAERTGGSVSTLTIQRTQQEDSAVYLCASSLYGSGGAKTQYFGPGTRLLVL.